This TCR beta chain was profiled in a study of blood T cells in healthy people across ages. Germline assignment: CDR1 MNHEY and CDR2 SVGAGI. The V and J ends lost 6 bases and 8 bases, in that order; junction bases with no gene match: 9. There are 15 residues in the CDR3. A second PCR, run for roughly 7 to 11 cycles, used a sample-barcoded 5' primer plus a J-beta primer mix. Each cDNA molecule received a tag from a template-switch adaptor that had 12 random nucleotides. Sequencing of every sample gave 2.5 million or more CDR3-containing paired-end reads. A single record per CDR3 protein comes from TCRdb applying MiXCR to the 5' RACE reads. The sample shows about 1.8 million distinct CDR3 sequences, roughly 52% of them seen only once. The sample holds a few counts of this clonotype. Antigen specificity is unknown. Findings and caveats of the study: Estimates of total diversity, which came from one million sequenced T cells, were considered to be underestimates. Among T cells, TCR beta diversity per million cells dropped roughly linearly as age rose.

Specimen: blood. This chain uses TRBV6-5 with TRBJ2-1, with 11 bases that match TRBD1. This sequence was found in a woman aged 40 to 50 in good health. This CDR3 is CASRLGQGALYEQFF. In DNA, the CDR3 is TGTGCCAGCAGACTCGGACAGGGGGCGTTGTATGAGCAGTTCTTC.